This TCR beta chain was sequenced in a study of beta chain features in type 1 diabetes. The wider study: Summed over all samples, the examined sorted cells came to about 110 million.

The germline CDR1 and CDR2 sequences are MNHEY and SVGAGI. V was shortened by 0 bases and J by 4 bases, with 7 bases between the two germline ends. CDR3 length: 14 amino acids. TCRB transcripts that were expressed got sequenced, as all of the isolated RNA had been reverse transcribed. Measured with immunoSEQ multiplex PCR; TCRdb has only the in-frame clones, and not every one. The sample has around 300,000 clones; approximately 8.1% are singletons. This clone has only a few counts. What it binds is unknown. Study findings and constraints: Across patients, naive, central memory and Treg TCRB repertoires exhibited apparently greater similarity than was observed across healthy donors. Although PCR might favor shorter templates, it would do so equally in patients and controls.

The V call is TRBV6-5, the J call TRBJ1-5; D remains ambiguous. The sequencing input was central memory CD4+ T cells from blood. This clonotype was sampled from a woman aged 18-29 years in good health. The CDR3 loop reads CASSYSQANQPQHF. The CDR3 DNA reads TGTGCCAGCAGTTACTCGCAAGCTAATCAGCCCCAGCATTTT.